These 30 T cell receptor beta chains share one sample of origin, sequenced in a study of monozygotic twins with inflammatory bowel disease. Each CDR3 protein gets one entry in TCRdb, which reprocessed the 5' RACE reads and gives no DNA. The table lists 300,000 to 400,000 distinct CDR3 sequences. The sequenced sample was blood. The receptor source for this set is a human donor with ulcerative colitis or Crohn's disease, or a healthy co-twin of an affected twin (not recorded which).

The chain is built from TRBV7-3 and TRBJ1-1; TCRdb picks TRBD1, but there is no DNA to check that call. The CDR3 contains 16 residues. Germline CDR1 reads SGHTA; CDR2 reads FQGTGA. CDR3 in amino acids: CASSPSKGQANTEAFF.

The chain uses TRBV4-3 and TRBJ2-7; no DNA is available, so the TRBD2 call from TCRdb remains unchecked. The CDR3 extends over 15 amino acids. The V gene's germline CDR1 is LGHNA and CDR2 YSLEER. CDR3 residues: CASSPGPARPYEQYF.

The rearrangement uses TRBV6-1 and TRBJ2-7; TCRdb outputs TRBD1, but without DNA this stays unchecked. Germline V gene sequence: CDR1 MNHNS, CDR2 SASEGT. The CDR3 is made up of 16 amino acids. The CDR3 loop reads CASSPGTGTPRDEQYF.

The chain is built from TRBV11-1 and TRBJ2-7; TCRdb proposes TRBD1, but this gene call is untestable without DNA. CDR3 length: 19 amino acids. Per the germline V gene, CDR1 is SGHAT and CDR2 is FQDESV (reference sequence). The CDR3 sequence: CASSSSTALGQGISYEQYF.

The gene calls are TRBV7-8 and TRBJ2-3; with no DNA, the TCRdb D assignment of TRBD1 cannot be verified. Germline V gene sequence: CDR1 SGHVS, CDR2 FQNEAQ. There are 14 residues in the CDR3. CDR3 sequence reads: CASTPWGAGDTQYF.

This chain connects TRBV6-5 to TRBJ2-3; the TCRdb D gene call, TRBD2, has no DNA to confirm it. The CDR3 contains 14 residues. The germline V gene has CDR1 MNHEY and CDR2 SVGAGI. CDR3 amino acids: CASSFSGGAGAQYF.

V and J are TRBV7-9 and TRBJ2-1; TCRdb proposes TRBD2, but this gene call is untestable without DNA. Germline loops: CDR1 SEHNR, CDR2 FQNEAQ (reference sequence). There are 15 residues in the CDR3. CDR3 amino acids: CASSPRLADHNEQFF.

The chain uses TRBV18 and TRBJ2-4. This CDR3 contains 15 residues. CDR1 and CDR2 from the germline V gene are KGHSH and LQKENI. The CDR3 spells CASSLQKTPQNIQYF.

The V call is TRBV5-1, the J call TRBJ2-1. Germline V gene lookup returns CDR1 SGHRS and CDR2 YFSETQ. The CDR3 sequence is 15 residues long. CDR3 sequence: CASSSGQGSYNEQFF.

The chain combines TRBV3-1 with TRBJ2-2; TCRdb's assignment of TRBD2 cannot be checked, as there is no DNA. This CDR3 is 16 amino acids long. The germline CDR1 and CDR2 sequences are LGHDT and YNNKEL (reference sequence). The chain's CDR3 is CASSQGTLTNTGELFF.

CDR3 residues: CAISESVRGGDNSPLHF. The chain carries TRBV10-3 and TRBJ1-6; TCRdb proposes TRBD1, but this gene call is untestable without DNA. Germline V gene sequence: CDR1 ENHRY, CDR2 SYGVKD. This CDR3 has 17 amino acids.

CDR3 protein: CASSPYRISGGGLDTQYF. The chain uses TRBV4-1 and TRBJ2-3; TCRdb reports TRBD2, a call that lacks DNA to check it against. This CDR3 region has 18 residues. Germline CDR1 and CDR2: MGHRA and YSYEKL.

The V call is TRBV20-1, the J call TRBJ2-7; with no DNA, the TCRdb D assignment of TRBD2 cannot be verified. The CDR3 consists of 13 residues. Germline CDR1 is DFQATT and CDR2 is SNEGSKA (reference sequence). The CDR3 sequence: CSARDGLDVGQYF.

The chain is built from TRBV7-9 and TRBJ2-3; the TCRdb call, TRBD1, lacks DNA for checking. CDR3 length: 16 residues. CDR1 is SEHNR and CDR2 is FQNEAQ in the germline V gene (reference sequence). The chain's CDR3 is CASSPTGATSTDTQYF.

The V and J genes are TRBV18 and TRBJ1-1. Germline V CDR1 and CDR2: KGHSH, LQKENI. CDR3 length: 14 amino acids. CDR3 residues: CASSVHRSNTEAFF. Looking up the rest from reference TRBV18 and TRBJ1-1 gives the full variable domain: NAGVMQNPRHLVRRRGQEARLRCSPMKGHSHVYWYRQLPEEGLKFMVYLQKENIIDESGMPKERFSAEFPKEGPSILRIQQVVRGDSAAYFCASSVHRSNTEAFFGQGTRLTVV.

The V and J genes are TRBV12-3 or TRBV12-4 and TRBJ1-5. There are 12 residues in the CDR3. CDR3 loop: CASSYNNQPQHF.

CDR3 sequence: CASSPSGRDNEQFF. The rearrangement links TRBV7-7 to TRBJ2-1; TCRdb names TRBD2, which stays unverified in the absence of DNA. The CDR3 spans 14 residues. In germline, CDR1 is SSHAT, CDR2 FNYEAQ (reference sequence).

V gene TRBV15 combines with J gene TRBJ2-7; TCRdb's assignment of TRBD1 cannot be checked, as there is no DNA. The germline V gene has CDR1 LNHNV and CDR2 YYDKDF (reference sequence). There are 14 residues in the CDR3. The CDR3 is CATSPRPDSYEQYF.

V is TRBV7-2 and J is TRBJ2-7; without DNA, the TCRdb call of TRBD1 cannot be checked. CDR3 length: 15 residues. The germline V gene has CDR1 SGHTA and CDR2 FQGNSA. CDR3 protein: CASSLDPTGPYEQYF. The variable domain in full, with the rest retrieved from reference TRBV7-2 and TRBJ2-7, is GAGVSQSPSNKVTEKGKDVELRCDPISGHTALYWYRQSLGQGLEFLIYFQGNSAPDKSGLPSDRFSAERTGGSVSTLTIQRTQQEDSAVYLCASSLDPTGPYEQYFGPGTRLTVT.

This chain connects TRBV21-1 to TRBJ2-3; TCRdb returns TRBD1, unconfirmable since there is no DNA. TRBV21-1 is given as a pseudogene. The CDR3 has 13 amino acids. CDR3: CAINRGRTDTQYF.

This chain joins TRBV27 and TRBJ2-3; the D gene TCRdb calls, TRBD1, cannot be checked with no DNA. CDR3 length: 16 residues. In germline, CDR1 is MNHEY, CDR2 SMNVEV (reference sequence). CDR3 protein: CASSLQGPTHTDTQYF.

The chain carries TRBV29-1 and TRBJ2-1; TCRdb's assignment of TRBD2 cannot be checked, as there is no DNA. The CDR3 covers 16 residues. CDR1 and CDR2 (germline): SQVTM, ANQGSEA. The CDR3 spells CSVEDSGLGTYNEQFF.

The J gene is TRBJ1-6, the V gene TRBV6-1; TCRdb's D gene call, TRBD1, goes unchecked for lack of DNA. Germline CDR1 reads MNHNS; CDR2 reads SASEGT. The CDR3 sequence is 17 residues long. CDR3 protein: CASSGDRATMVNSPLHF.

This sequence joins TRBV20-1 and TRBJ1-6; TCRdb outputs TRBD1, but without DNA this stays unchecked. The CDR3 runs to 14 residues. Germline V gene data show CDR1 as DFQATT and CDR2 as SNEGSKA (reference sequence). The CDR3 spells CSAGTGVRNSPLHF.

The chain links TRBV5-1 to TRBJ1-6. CDR1 SGHRS and CDR2 YFSETQ come from the germline V gene. The CDR3 sequence is 14 residues long. The CDR3 here is CASSPSPDNSPLHF.

The CDR3 here is CATSDPGNHNEQFF. This chain links TRBV10-3 with TRBJ2-1; TCRdb calls TRBD1, which cannot be checked without DNA. Germline V lookup: CDR1 ENHRY, CDR2 SYGVKD. CDR3 length: 14 residues.

The rearrangement joins TRBV7-2 to TRBJ1-1; lacking DNA, the TRBD1 call made by TCRdb goes unchecked. Looked up from germline, CDR1 is SGHTA and CDR2 is FQGNSA. CDR3 size: 16 residues. The chain's CDR3 is CASSISPTGWGTEALF.

The chain recombines TRBV24-1 with TRBJ1-5; TCRdb lists TRBD1, though no DNA is available to test this call. The CDR3 extends over 19 amino acids. Per germline, CDR1 KGHDR and CDR2 SFDVKD. The CDR3: CATSDPLPRQGRCNQPQHF.

V is TRBV2 and J is TRBJ2-7; TCRdb picks TRBD1, but there is no DNA to check that call. The CDR3 runs 16 residues. The germline V gene has CDR1 SNHLY and CDR2 FYNNEI. The CDR3 loop reads CASSEAPPGQRYEQYF.

The chain carries TRBV6-2 or TRBV6-3 and TRBJ2-7. The CDR3 is 13 amino acids. The germline CDR1 and CDR2 sequences are MNHEY and SVGEGT. CDR3 in amino acids: CASSYSGIYEQYF.